This record covers a single TCR beta chain. Antigen specificity is unknown. This specimen belongs to a study of a mutant IDH1 vaccine in newly diagnosed glioma. The ends were cut back, 5 bases at V and 6 bases at J, with 12 bases in the middle. The CDR3 loop spans 13 amino acids. Germline assignment: CDR1 LNHDA and CDR2 SQIVND (reference sequence). The sample's time point: week 35, safety follow-up. In the vaccine, a single dose held 300 ug of the mutant IDH1 20-mer peptide, along with topical imiquimod. The table came from immunoSEQ multiplex PCR; TCRdb's copy has only in-frame clones and leaves some out. The sample carries fewer than 45,000 clones, approximately 90% recorded once.

The chain recombines TRBV19 with TRBJ2-3, with D perhaps matching TRBD1 (6 bases). Sequenced here: PBMCs, sampled from a glioma patient whose treatment included an IDH1 peptide vaccine. The receptor's source is a man in his forties or fifties with glioma. For the CDR3, the DNA is TGTGCCAGTAGTCAGGGGCCGCGCGATACGCAGTATTTT. It codes for CASSQGPRDTQYF.